This T cell receptor beta chain is from a study of shared clonotypes between healthy human individuals. A remark on this clone: The target antigen is unknown.

V dropped 8 bases and J dropped 5 bases, with 12 bases sitting between them. Germline V gives CDR1 SNHLY, CDR2 FYNNEI. There are 13 residues in the CDR3. Study results and limitations: Donor scarcity curtailed the genetic and exposure-history diversity represented herein.

Libraries were prepared by immunoSEQ multiplex PCR; TCRdb keeps only in-frame clonotypes and omits some of them. This sample has around 1.6 million clones, with 98% found just once. The source is a man aged 30 to 45 in good health. V usage is TRBV2 and J usage is TRBJ1-4, with D possibly matching TRBD1 (6 bases). Sequenced material: naive CD4+ T cells sorted from blood. Subset specified: CD45RA+ positively selected. This CDR3 is CASVAGTNEKLFF. Here the CDR3 DNA reads TGTGCCAGCGTGGCAGGGACAAATGAAAAACTGTTTTTT.